The 27 T cell receptor beta chains below come from one sample, sequenced in a study of blood T cell repertoires in COVID-19. The assay was immunoSEQ multiplex PCR, and TCRdb's table has in-frame clones only and misses some. The sample includes 130,000 to 150,000 clones, approximately 81% seen only once; the top ten take about 38%. Material for sequencing was peripheral blood. The receptors come from a human donor in a cohort sampled during active COVID-19.

This rearrangement joins TRBV6-5 to TRBJ1-5; tentatively, D is TRBD1 (6 bases). This CDR3 is built from 14 residues. Germline values: CDR1 MNHEY, CDR2 SVGAGI. V was trimmed by 6 bases and J by 4 bases, leaving 13 bases between them. Written as DNA, the CDR3 is TGTGCCAGCAGATCTCTGACAGGTAATCAGCCCCAGCATTTT. Translating gives CASRSLTGNQPQHF.

The V call is TRBV5-4, the J call TRBJ1-6; D may be TRBD1 (6 bases). The V gene's germline CDR1 is SGHNT and CDR2 YYREEE (reference sequence). The CDR3 loop spans 17 amino acids. V gave up 0 bases and J gave up 0 bases, with 10 bases separating them. The CDR3 DNA reads as TGTGCCAGCAGCTTGGCCGGGGGGCGCTCCTATAATTCACCCCTCCACTTT. It is translated as CASSLAGGRSYNSPLHF.

This chain uses TRBV2 with TRBJ1-2; D not certain. V lost 6 bases to trimming and J lost 4 bases, with 9 bases between them. The CDR3 covers 12 residues. Germline values: CDR1 SNHLY, CDR2 FYNNEI. CDR3: CASRSLGYGYTF. CDR3 DNA: TGTGCCAGCAGATCTCTAGGCTATGGCTACACCTTC.

This sequence joins TRBV2 and TRBJ1-4, with 9 bases lining up with TRBD1. V trimming: 6 bases; J trimming: 6 bases; junction bases outside the gene matches: 14. Germline-derived CDR1 and CDR2 are SNHLY and FYNNEI. The CDR3 totals 17 residues. CDR3 bases: TGTGCCAGCAGGACCGGGACAGGGTTTGTAGGTGATGAAAAACTGTTTTTT. This sequence encodes CASRTGTGFVGDEKLFF.

The table lists this clone with a count of one. Here the CDR3 reads CASSSSTGENSPLHF. CDR3 nucleotides: TGTGCCAGCAGTTCCTCGACAGGGGAGAATTCACCCCTCCACTTT. This chain joins TRBV27 and TRBJ1-6; 8 bases fit TRBD1. The CDR3 contains 15 residues. Looked up from germline, CDR1 is MNHEY and CDR2 is SMNVEV (reference sequence). V was pared by 4 bases and J by 7 bases, with 6 bases of the junction left unmatched.

This chain links TRBV4-2 with TRBJ2-3; TRBD2 is a possible D gene (5 bases). V was trimmed by 4 bases and J by 5 bases, leaving 7 bases between them. CDR3 length: 12 residues. CDR1 and CDR2 from the germline V gene are LGHNA and YNFKEQ. This chain's CDR3 is CASSLTRDTQYF. The CDR3 nucleotides read TGTGCCAGCAGCCTCACTAGAGATACGCAGTATTTT.

This rearrangement joins TRBV28 to TRBJ1-2; D not certain. Looked up from germline, CDR1 is MDHEN and CDR2 is SYDVKM. The V end lost 5 bases, the J end lost 8 bases, and 15 bases lay between the germline ends. This CDR3 region has 13 residues. As DNA, the CDR3 is TGTGCCAGCAGTCCCGAAGATAGAGGCGGCTACACCTTC. Its translation is CASSPEDRGGYTF.

The rearrangement links TRBV7-9 to TRBJ2-5; 9 positions match TRBD2. Trimming took 3 bases from V and 5 from J; bases not matched to a gene: 7. The CDR3 totals 15 residues. Germline-derived CDR1 and CDR2 are SEHNR and FQNEAQ (reference sequence). CDR3 in amino acids: CASSFRVAGVETQYF. CDR3 DNA sequence: TGTGCCAGCAGCTTCAGGGTAGCGGGGGTCGAGACCCAGTACTTC.

This clone was observed once. The chain employs TRBV28 and TRBJ1-3; D gene ambiguous. Between the trimmed V and J ends, which lost 4 bases and 2 bases, there was a span of 9 bases. CDR1 MDHEN and CDR2 SYDVKM come from the germline V gene. The length of the CDR3 is 14 residues. The CDR3 here is CASSSPSPGNTIYF. The CDR3 bases are TGTGCCAGCAGTTCACCGAGCCCTGGAAACACCATATATTTT.

The rearrangement joins TRBV5-6 to TRBJ1-2; no reliable D call. This CDR3 is built from 11 residues. Trimming cost V 0 bases and J 8 bases, with 5 bases left between them. Germline-derived CDR1 and CDR2 are SGHDT and YYEEEE. DNA of the CDR3: TGTGCCAGCAGCTTGGCGAGGGGCTACACCTTC. Translation: CASSLARGYTF. Supplemented by reference TRBV5-6 and TRBJ1-2, the full variable domain reads DAGVTQSPTHLIKTRGQQVTLRCSPKSGHDTVSWYQQALGQGPQFIFQYYEEEERQRGNFPDRFSGHQFPNYSSELNVNALLLGDSALYLCASSLARGYTFGSGTRLTVV.

The chain has TRBV5-1 and TRBJ1-4, with 7 bases identical to TRBD1. From germline, CDR1 is SGHRS and CDR2 YFSETQ. The CDR3 has 15 residues. With V trimmed by 2 bases and J by 5 bases, 6 bases remained unmatched. The CDR3 protein is CASSFTGQLNEKLFF. The DNA for the CDR3 is TGCGCCAGCAGCTTCACGGGACAGTTAAATGAAAAACTGTTTTTT. The entire variable domain, with the rest obtained from reference TRBV5-1 and TRBJ1-4, is as follows: KAGVTQTPRYLIKTRGQQVTLSCSPISGHRSVSWYQQTPGQGLQFLFEYFSETQRNKGNFPGRFSGRQFSNSRSEMNVSTLELGDSALYLCASSFTGQLNEKLFFGSGTQLSVL.

This chain uses TRBV5-8 with TRBJ1-1; perhaps TRBD1 as D (5 bases). CDR1 is SGHTS, CDR2 YDEGEE, per germline. V shed 2 bases and J shed 3 bases, with 14 bases lying between them. The CDR3 extends over 15 amino acids. This CDR3 reads CASSFFQGADTEAFF. CDR3 coding DNA: TGTGCCAGCAGCTTTTTCCAAGGGGCGGACACTGAAGCTTTCTTT.

This clone showed up just once. This sequence joins TRBV5-6 and TRBJ2-7, with TRBD1 matching 7 bases. The V gene end was trimmed by 4 bases and the J gene end by 9 bases; junction bases not matched to a gene: 4. CDR3 length equals 11 residues. Germline lookup yields CDR1 SGHDT and CDR2 YYEEEE. CDR3 nucleotide sequence: TGTGCCAGCAGCGCAACAGGGGTGCAGTACTTC. It is translated as CASSATGVQYF.

This clone appeared a few times. The chain couples TRBV5-6 to TRBJ1-2, with D possibly matching TRBD1 (6 bases). This CDR3 comprises 15 residues. Trimming removed 4 bases from V and 0 bases from J, with 13 bases in between. CDR1 is SGHDT, CDR2 YYEEEE, per germline. CDR3 in amino acids: CASSRGTGPNYGYTF. The DNA of the CDR3 is TGTGCCAGCAGCCGGGGAACAGGGCCTAACTATGGCTACACCTTC.

The chain uses TRBV6-6 and TRBJ1-5; D might be TRBD1 (5 bases). The CDR3 has 15 amino acids. V was shortened by 8 bases and J by 3 bases, with 17 bases between the two germline ends. Per germline, CDR1 MNHNY and CDR2 SVGAGI (reference sequence). The CDR3, as DNA: TGTGCCAGCGCGGGGGGAAGGGGCACCAATCAGCCCCAGCATTTT. This translates into CASAGGRGTNQPQHF.

This chain's CDR3 is CASSSSGTGDYEQYF. DNA for the CDR3: TGTGCCAGCAGCTCCTCCGGGACAGGTGACTACGAGCAGTACTTC. This sequence joins TRBV7-9 and TRBJ2-7; TRBD1 matches 8 bases. J was trimmed by 3 bases and V by 4 bases; bases with no gene match: 8. The length of the CDR3 is 15 residues. CDR1 is SEHNR, CDR2 FQNEAQ, per germline (reference sequence).

This chain links TRBV30 with TRBJ2-5, with D perhaps TRBD2 (6 bases). Germline V gene data show CDR1 as GTSNPN and CDR2 as SVGIG (reference sequence). The V end was cut by 4 bases, the J end by 0 bases, with 15 bases between. The CDR3 runs 15 residues. CDR3 in amino acids: CAWTGSAGNQETQYF. The CDR3 nucleotides read TGTGCCTGGACAGGGTCAGCGGGTAACCAAGAGACCCAGTACTTC. The full variable domain, with the rest looked up from reference TRBV30 and TRBJ2-5, is SQTIHQWPATLVQPVGSPLSLECTVEGTSNPNLYWYRQAAGRGLQLLFYSVGIGQISSEVPQNLSASRPQDRQFILSSKKLLLSDSGFYLCAWTGSAGNQETQYFGPGTRLLVL.

The V call is TRBV7-9, the J call TRBJ1-2, with D hard to call. V was pared by 7 bases and J by 2 bases, with 14 bases between. This CDR3 contains 14 residues. Germline lookup yields CDR1 SEHNR and CDR2 FQNEAQ (reference sequence). CDR3 loop: CASTPPGRNYGYTF. The CDR3 region has the DNA TGTGCCAGCACCCCCCCGGGTCGAAACTATGGCTACACCTTC.

In this sample, this clone turned up a few times. The CDR3 protein is CASSQAWGQGLNYGYTF. Here the CDR3 DNA reads TGCGCCAGCAGCCAAGCTTGGGGCCAGGGGCTAAACTATGGCTACACCTTC. The chain links TRBV4-1 to TRBJ1-2; tentative D call: TRBD1 (6 bases). The CDR3 runs 17 residues. Germline CDR1 and CDR2: MGHRA and YSYEKL. V lost 1 base and J 2 bases, leaving 17 bases between the germline ends.

The sample holds a few counts of this clone. The genes are TRBV15 and TRBJ2-1; TRBD2 is a possible D gene (5 bases). Trimming took 8 bases from V and 0 from J, leaving 8 bases between them. CDR1 and CDR2 from the germline V gene are LNHNV and YYDKDF (reference sequence). CDR3 length: 13 amino acids. As DNA, the CDR3 is TGTGCCACCGGTCGGGACTCCTACAATGAGCAGTTCTTC. Translating gives CATGRDSYNEQFF.

The chain uses TRBV30 and TRBJ2-2; D uncertain. Trimming removed 1 base at V and 1 base at J, with 4 bases between. The V gene's germline CDR1 is GTSNPN and CDR2 SVGIG (reference sequence). The CDR3 runs to 13 residues. CDR3 in amino acids: CAWSDRNTGELFF. The CDR3 region has the DNA TGTGCCTGGAGTGACAGGAACACCGGGGAGCTGTTTTTT.

V usage is TRBV30 and J usage is TRBJ2-2; D is perhaps TRBD2 (6 bases). Trimming took off 3 bases at V and 4 bases at J, with 12 bases between the two ends. Germline CDR1 and CDR2: GTSNPN and SVGIG (reference sequence). The CDR3 sequence is 14 residues long. The CDR3 region is CAWSAGTLTGELFF. In DNA, the CDR3 is TGTGCCTGGAGCGCCGGGACTCTCACCGGGGAGCTGTTTTTT. Together with reference TRBV30 and TRBJ2-2, the CDR3 gives the full variable domain: SQTIHQWPATLVQPVGSPLSLECTVEGTSNPNLYWYRQAAGRGLQLLFYSVGIGQISSEVPQNLSASRPQDRQFILSSKKLLLSDSGFYLCAWSAGTLTGELFFGEGSRLTVL.

The CDR3 DNA follows: TGTGCCAGCAGCCCCGCCCCAGGGTTGACTTATTCGAATGAGCAGTTCTTC. Its protein is CASSPAPGLTYSNEQFF. The chain carries TRBV11-2 and TRBJ2-1; maybe TRBD1 (5 bases). The CDR3 contains 17 residues. The germline V gene encodes CDR1 SGHAT and CDR2 FQNNGV. V lost 5 bases, J lost 7 bases, and 24 bases lay in between.

The V call is TRBV6-6, the J call TRBJ2-7, with TRBD1 matching over 8 bases. After removal of 5 bases from V and 1 base from J, the junction contained 7 bases not matched to a gene. The CDR3 sequence is 15 residues long. Germline CDR1 is MNHNY and CDR2 is SVGAGI (reference sequence). DNA of the CDR3: TGTGCCAGCAGTCCCGCTAGGACAGGGTCCTACGAGCAGTACTTC. Its protein is CASSPARTGSYEQYF.

The genes are TRBV5-1 and TRBJ1-1; D remains unclear. Trimming pared 0 bases from V and 5 bases from J, leaving 14 bases between. The germline CDR1 and CDR2 sequences are SGHRS and YFSETQ. This CDR3 has 15 residues. The CDR3 DNA reads as TGCGCCAGCAGCTTGGTTCCAGGTTCGGGAACTGAAGCTTTCTTT. It is translated as CASSLVPGSGTEAFF.

The DNA of the CDR3 is TGTGCCAGTAGAAGACTAGCGGGGGGGTTCACAGATACGCAGTATTTT. Encoded protein: CASRRLAGGFTDTQYF. The chain is built from TRBV19 and TRBJ2-3; TRBD2 matches 14 bases. The V segment lost 6 bases and the J segment 2 bases; nucleotides outside the gene matches: 4. Germline V gene sequence: CDR1 LNHDA, CDR2 SQIVND (reference sequence). CDR3 length: 16 amino acids. The full variable domain, completed using reference TRBV19 and TRBJ2-3, is DGGITQSPKYLFRKEGQNVTLSCEQNLNHDAMYWYRQDPGQGLRLIYYSQIVNDFQKGDIAEGYSVSREKKESFPLTVTSAQKNPTAFYLCASRRLAGGFTDTQYFGPGTRLTVL.

This sequence joins TRBV6-5 and TRBJ2-6, with a weak D call TRBD1 (6 bases). Germline values: CDR1 MNHEY, CDR2 SVGAGI. V was trimmed by 6 bases and J by 4 bases, leaving 13 bases between them. The CDR3 consists of 15 residues. CDR3 region: CASRNRVAGANVLTF. CDR3 DNA: TGTGCCAGCAGAAACAGGGTGGCCGGGGCCAACGTCCTGACTTTC.